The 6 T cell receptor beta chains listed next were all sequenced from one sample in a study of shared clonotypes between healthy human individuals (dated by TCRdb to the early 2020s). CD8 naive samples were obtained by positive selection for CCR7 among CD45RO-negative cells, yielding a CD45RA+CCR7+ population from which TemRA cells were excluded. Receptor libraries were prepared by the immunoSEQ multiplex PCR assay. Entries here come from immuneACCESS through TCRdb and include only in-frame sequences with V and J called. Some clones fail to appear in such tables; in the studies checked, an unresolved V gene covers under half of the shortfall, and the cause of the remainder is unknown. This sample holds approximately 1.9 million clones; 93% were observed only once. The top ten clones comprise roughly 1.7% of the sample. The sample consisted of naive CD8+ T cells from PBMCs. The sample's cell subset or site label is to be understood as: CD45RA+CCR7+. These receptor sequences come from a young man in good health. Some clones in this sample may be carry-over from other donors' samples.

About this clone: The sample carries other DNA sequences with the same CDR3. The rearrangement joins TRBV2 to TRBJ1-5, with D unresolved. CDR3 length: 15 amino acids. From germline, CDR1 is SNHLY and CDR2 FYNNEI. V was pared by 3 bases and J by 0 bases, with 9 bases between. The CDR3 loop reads CASSEEDYSNQPQHF. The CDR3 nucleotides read TGTGCCAGCAGTGAGGAGGACTATAGCAATCAGCCCCAGCATTTT.

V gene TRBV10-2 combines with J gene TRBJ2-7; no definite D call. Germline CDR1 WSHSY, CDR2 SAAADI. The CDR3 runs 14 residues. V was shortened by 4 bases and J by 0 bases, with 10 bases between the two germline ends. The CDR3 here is CASSATWNSYEQYF. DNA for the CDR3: TGCGCCAGCAGTGCGACTTGGAACTCCTACGAGCAGTACTTC.

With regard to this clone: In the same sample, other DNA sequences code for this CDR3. For the CDR3, the DNA is TGTGCCAGCAGTGAAGGGTACTCCTACGAGCAGTACTTC. Amino acid sequence: CASSEGYSYEQYF. The V gene is TRBV2, the J gene TRBJ2-7; no clear D gene. Germline V gives CDR1 SNHLY, CDR2 FYNNEI. V shed 1 base and J shed 0 bases, with 4 bases lying between them. CDR3 length: 13 residues.

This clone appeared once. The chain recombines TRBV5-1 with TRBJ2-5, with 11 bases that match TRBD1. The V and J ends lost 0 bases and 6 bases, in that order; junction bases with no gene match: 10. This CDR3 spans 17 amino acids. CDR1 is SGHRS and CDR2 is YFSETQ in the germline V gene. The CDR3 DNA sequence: TGCGCCAGCAGCTTGGTGGTGCGGGACAGGGGGTCCCAGACCCAGTACTTC. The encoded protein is CASSLVVRDRGSQTQYF.

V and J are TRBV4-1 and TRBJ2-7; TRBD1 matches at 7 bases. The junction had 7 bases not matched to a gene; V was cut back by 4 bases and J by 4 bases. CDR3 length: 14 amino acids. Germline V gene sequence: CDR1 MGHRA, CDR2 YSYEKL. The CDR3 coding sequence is TGCGCCAGCAGCCCGTCCTCGACAGGGTACGAGCAGTACTTC. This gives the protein CASSPSSTGYEQYF.

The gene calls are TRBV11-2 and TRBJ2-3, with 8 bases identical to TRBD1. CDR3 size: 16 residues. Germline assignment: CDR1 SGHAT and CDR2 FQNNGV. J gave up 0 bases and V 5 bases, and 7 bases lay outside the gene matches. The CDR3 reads CASSRDRHSSTDTQYF. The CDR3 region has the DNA TGTGCCAGCAGCCGGGACAGGCACTCTAGCACAGATACGCAGTATTTT.